The 11 T cell receptor beta chains presented below share a single source sample, sequenced in a study of blood T cell repertoires in COVID-19. Profiled with immunoSEQ multiplex PCR; TCRdb holds only in-frame clones, not every one. This sample has about half a million clones, with 75% to 90% found just once. Source material: peripheral blood. These receptors originate from a human donor in a cohort sampled during active COVID-19.

This clone was seen once. This chain uses TRBV12-3 or TRBV12-4 with TRBJ1-2; no clear D. The CDR3 spans 13 residues. The V and J ends lost 6 bases and 7 bases respectively, with 15 bases between them. In DNA, the CDR3 is TGTGCCAGCAGCCTGGAGGGAAGTAGTGGCTACACCTTC. Amino acid sequence: CASSLEGSSGYTF.

V and J are TRBV5-1 and TRBJ1-6, with TRBD1 matching 9 bases. The junction had 13 bases not matched to a gene; V was cut back by 5 bases and J by 7 bases. CDR3 length equals 17 residues. CDR1 and CDR2 from the germline V gene are SGHRS and YFSETQ. In DNA, the CDR3 is TGCGCCAGCAGACCGATACCGGGACAGGGTTACAATTCACCCCTCCACTTT. Residues: CASRPIPGQGYNSPLHF.

The CDR3 DNA reads TGTGCCAGCAGCCAGGACAGGAACTATGGCTACACCTTC. As protein: CASSQDRNYGYTF. The chain has TRBV14 and TRBJ1-2; 7 bases agree with TRBD1. Germline values: CDR1 SGHDN, CDR2 FVKESK. This CDR3 contains 13 residues. J lost 2 bases, V lost 3 bases, and 0 bases had no gene match.

This chain uses TRBV5-6 with TRBJ1-1; D is undetermined. The CDR3 contains 13 residues. Germline loops: CDR1 SGHDT, CDR2 YYEEEE. The V end was cut by 4 bases, the J end by 5 bases, with 12 bases between. This CDR3 is CASSPVERTEAFF. The CDR3, as DNA: TGTGCCAGCAGCCCAGTCGAAAGAACTGAAGCTTTCTTT.

This clone was seen once. V usage is TRBV9 and J usage is TRBJ2-3; tentatively, D is TRBD1 (6 bases). V lost 0 bases to trimming and J lost 6 bases, with 14 bases between them. This CDR3 region has 15 residues. Germline V gives CDR1 SGDLS, CDR2 YYNGEE. CDR3 residues: CASSVEAGAADTQYF. In nucleotides, the CDR3 is TGTGCCAGCAGCGTAGAGGCAGGGGCTGCTGATACGCAGTATTTT.

This clone showed up just a few times. The chain uses TRBV9 and TRBJ2-2; 7 bases are a match to TRBD2. J gave up 5 bases and V 4 bases, and 8 bases lay outside the gene matches. Germline CDR1 and CDR2: SGDLS and YYNGEE. This CDR3 has 15 amino acids. CDR3 nucleotide sequence: TGTGCCAGCAGCCCACTAGCGCCTGGGACCGGGGAGCTGTTTTTT. Translating it yields CASSPLAPGTGELFF.

The gene calls are TRBV28 and TRBJ2-2, with a weak D call TRBD2 (5 bases). Trimming removed 6 bases at V and 1 base at J, with 15 bases between. There are 16 residues in the CDR3. Germline V gene data show CDR1 as MDHEN and CDR2 as SYDVKM. CDR3 sequence reads: CASRLQTSLNTGELFF. CDR3 nucleotides: TGTGCCAGCAGACTACAAACTAGTCTGAACACCGGGGAGCTGTTTTTT.

V gene TRBV6-2 or TRBV6-3 combines with J gene TRBJ1-5; 8 nucleotides line up with TRBD1. The germline CDR1 and CDR2 sequences are MNHEY and SVGEGT. The CDR3 length is 15 residues. V lost 4 bases to trimming and J lost 2 bases; unmatched junction nucleotides: 4. CDR3 protein: CASSWTGTGNQPQHF. CDR3 nucleotides: TGTGCCAGCAGTTGGACAGGGACAGGCAATCAGCCCCAGCATTTT.

This chain links TRBV18 with TRBJ1-2; 8 nucleotides match TRBD1. V was clipped by 5 bases and J by 6 bases; unmatched bases: 11. The CDR3 totals 15 residues. CDR1 is KGHSH and CDR2 is LQKENI in the germline V gene. CDR3 protein: CASSSRGQENDGYTF. The CDR3 nucleotides are TGTGCCAGCTCATCACGGGGACAGGAAAACGATGGCTACACCTTC.

This clone was seen only a few times. The V gene is TRBV4-1, the J gene TRBJ1-4; 9 nucleotides agree with TRBD1. Germline-derived CDR1 and CDR2 are MGHRA and YSYEKL. This CDR3 has 16 residues. J gave up 8 bases and V 5 bases, and 12 bases lay outside the gene matches. The CDR3 DNA reads as TGCGCCAGCAGCTACCGGGGGACAGGGACGGGCGAAAAACTGTTTTTT. Amino acid sequence: CASSYRGTGTGEKLFF.

V is TRBV3-1 (or the pseudogene TRBV3-2) and J is TRBJ2-1; 11 bases are a match to TRBD2. This CDR3 is built from 20 residues. The V gene end was trimmed by 3 bases and the J gene end by 0 bases; junction bases not matched to a gene: 13. Germline CDR1 is LGHDT and CDR2 is YNNKEL (reference sequence). CDR3 nucleotides: TGTGCCAGCAGCCACCTGACTAGCGGGACTTTCCGAAGCTCCTACAATGAGCAGTTCTTC. Translated: CASSHLTSGTFRSSYNEQFF.